The text below deals with one T cell receptor (beta chain). Its antigen is unknown. Qualities for individual bases were not recorded, and no much larger clone is one base off. Ficoll-Paque density gradient centrifugation was used to isolate PBMCs. This sample stems from a study of T-cell memory formation after mild COVID-19 (TCRdb year 2021). The study in broad terms: TCR sequence clusters from the two donors were largely donor specific. Two young, previously healthy adult volunteers, one female and one male, were included in the cohort. In a couple of donors, T-cell clones that expanded and contracted after mild COVID-19 were followed by sequencing TCRalpha and TCRbeta repertoires longitudinally.

What the work shows at the level of the full study, not this receptor alone: Only a couple of mild cases were covered in the study, and larger cohorts including severe cases with pre-infection samples were considered necessary. Some responding clones were found in pre-infection memory, which suggests that pre-existing cross-reactive memory T cells took part in the SARS-CoV-2 response. SARS-CoV-2 specificity of the second-wave clones peaking on day 37 was not confirmed. Contracting CD4+ clones were found mainly in CM and EM memory subsets, while CD8+ clones were enriched in EMRA. From day 15 to 85, contracting clones showed balanced CD4/CD8 phenotypes, whereas a second wave of clones that expanded from day 15 to 37 leaned towards CD4+.

As encoded in the germline V gene, CDR1 is SQVTM while CDR2 is ANQGSEA. V is shortened by 1 base, J by 3 bases, and the region joining them spans 12 bases. Including the terminal cysteine and phenylalanine, the CDR3 comprises 14 residues. The CDR3 DNA has 42 bases and is translated from base 1. The run used an Illumina NovaSeq 6000. TCRalpha and TCRbeta cDNA libraries were built by 5'RACE with constant-segment primers, adding sample barcodes and unique molecular identifiers. RNA was extracted from every sample with Trizol reagent. Library amplification was performed in two PCR steps, and a second sample barcode and Illumina TruSeq adapters were introduced in the second step. Sequencing of the libraries was done on an Illumina NovaSeq, producing 2 x 150 bp paired-end reads. The original methods were these. Reads were demultiplexed and collapsed into UMI-guided consensus sequences with migec v1.2.7. Using mixcr v2.1.11, the UMI consensuses were aligned to TRA and TRB V and J templates and assembled into clonotypes. Clonotypes were classified as expanded or contracted when called significant by both edgeR and NoisET, with noise models trained on biological replicates. edgeR calls used a false discovery rate-adjusted p below 0.01 and a log2 fold-change threshold of 1. PCA with hierarchical clustering of max-normalized trajectories of the 1000 most abundant clonotypes was used as exploratory dynamics analysis. Each responding clone was given a CD4 or CD8 phenotype based on the CD4+ and CD8+ repertoires, which had been sequenced separately. Starting from the raw public reads, TCRdb applied fastp trimming at Q25, assembled clones with MiXCR and retained in-frame beta chains. Rows with one shared CDR3 protein collapse into an entry with the most common genes and DNA. For this entry, the V and J calls and clone size follow TCRdb and not the study's own pipeline. The sample contains fewer than 650,000 distinct CDR3 sequences, roughly a fifth of them found a single time. The ten largest clonotypes hold about 8.7% of the sample.

The sample consisted of PBMCs or a T cell subset sorted from them (not recorded which). This clonotype was sampled from an adult woman who had mild COVID-19 (a few samples of this study predate the infection). The sample titles of this study are shuffled in the database, so cell type and time point are left out; the donor was told from shared clones. The V and J genes are TRBV29-1 and TRBJ2-5; no D gene can be assigned with confidence. The sequence in DNA is TGCAGCGTTGAAGGATTGGCTGCGGAAGAGACCCAGTACTTC. It translates as CSVEGLAAEETQYF.